This T cell receptor beta chain is drawn from a study of cytomegalovirus exposure and HLA in healthy donors. Regarding the study as a whole: A missense variant in DCLRE1C was later tied to TCR beta V- and J-gene trimming. Later, TCR association rates were found to vary by HLA locus, highest for DRB1 and lowest for HLA-C. The productive fraction for most TCR beta V segments was about 87% or about 30% in an earlier analysis. Accounts indicate the classifier identified cytomegalovirus status with strong specificity and sensitivity.

Concerning this clone itself: Its antigen remains unknown.

Amplification used 60 Vbeta primers and 13 Jbeta primers. Using immunoSEQ multiplex PCR, the repertoire was profiled, and TCRdb retains in-frame clones only, with some absent. The data contain 120,000 or so clones, approximately 80% of them singletons. Trimming stripped 3 bases from V and 4 bases from J, with 19 bases between. The germline V gene has CDR1 SGHDN and CDR2 FVKESK. The CDR3 runs to 16 residues. The receptor's source is a woman aged 60-75 years in good health and CMV-seropositive. V is TRBV14 and J is TRBJ2-7, with a weak D call TRBD1 (7 bases). Sequencing used PBMCs. Written as DNA, the CDR3 is TGTGCCAGCAGCCAGACAGGGTGGGGGGAAACTTACGAGCAGTACTTC. This codes for CASSQTGWGETYEQYF.